These 27 T cell receptor beta chains were sequenced from one sample in a study of shared clonotypes between healthy human individuals. The table came from immunoSEQ multiplex PCR; TCRdb's copy has only in-frame clones and leaves some out. The sample contains some 450,000 clones, roughly three quarters of which appear only once. The sample was PBMCs. The origin of the receptors is a woman in her forties in good health. Some clones in this sample may be carry-over from other donors' samples.

The V and J genes are TRBV19 and TRBJ2-5; 10 bases map to TRBD2. This CDR3 contains 13 residues. Germline V gene lookup returns CDR1 LNHDA and CDR2 SQIVND (reference sequence). V lost 7 bases and J lost 8; bases outside the gene matches: 7. In DNA, the CDR3 is TGTGCCAGTATGGCCAGCGGGAGGGACACCCAGTACTTC. Translating it yields CASMASGRDTQYF.

A single count supports this clone. The chain links TRBV11-2 to TRBJ1-2, with 8 bases aligning to TRBD1. Germline V gene sequence: CDR1 SGHAT, CDR2 FQNNGV. Trimming took 0 bases from V and 7 from J; bases not matched to a gene: 7. The CDR3 extends over 15 amino acids. The CDR3 DNA reads TGTGCCAGCAGCTTAGATCTTGACAGGGGAATTGGCTACACCTTC. Protein sequence: CASSLDLDRGIGYTF.

This clone was observed at least ten times. Additional DNA sequences in this sample encode the identical CDR3. V and J are TRBV7-9 and TRBJ1-3; D is unclear. CDR1 is SEHNR, CDR2 FQNEAQ, per germline (reference sequence). Trimming stripped 1 base from V and 0 bases from J, with 4 bases between. This CDR3 comprises 14 residues. CDR3 loop: CASSLGSSGNTIYF. Written as DNA, the CDR3 is TGTGCCAGCAGCTTAGGGAGCTCTGGAAACACCATATATTTT.

Points on this clone: A far larger clone is only one base removed, so a read error is likely. The rearrangement joins TRBV2 to TRBJ1-1, with TRBD1 as a possible D gene (5 bases). Germline CDR1 and CDR2: SNHLY and FYNNEI. This CDR3 spans 16 amino acids. The CDR3 DNA reads TGTGCCAGCCATGGGGTTCTTGGGCAGGGTCGAGGTGAAGCTCTCTTT. It is translated as CASHGVLGQGRGEALF.

The V and J genes are TRBV5-1 and TRBJ2-6; TRBD1 aligns across 7 bases. Germline values: CDR1 SGHRS, CDR2 YFSETQ. The CDR3 has 15 amino acids. The J segment lost 0 bases and the V segment lost 3 bases, leaving 0 bases of the junction unmatched. The CDR3 region is CASSSGGSGANVLTF. In DNA, the CDR3 is TGCGCCAGCAGCTCAGGGGGCTCTGGGGCCAACGTCCTGACTTTC. Full variable domain (outside the CDR3, taken from reference TRBV5-1 and TRBJ2-6): KAGVTQTPRYLIKTRGQQVTLSCSPISGHRSVSWYQQTPGQGLQFLFEYFSETQRNKGNFPGRFSGRQFSNSRSEMNVSTLELGDSALYLCASSSGGSGANVLTFGAGSRLTVL.

This chain joins TRBV11-3 and TRBJ2-3, with TRBD1 identical over 10 bases. Trimming removed 5 bases from V and 5 bases from J; junction bases left unmatched: 10. The CDR3 has 16 amino acids. Germline V lookup: CDR1 SGHNT, CDR2 YENEEA. The CDR3 DNA reads TGTGCCAGCAGCACCAGACAGGGGGCAGGGATAGATACGCAGTATTTT. This translates into CASSTRQGAGIDTQYF.

The chain joins TRBV19 to TRBJ2-4; the match to TRBD1 covers 7 bases. The V gene end was trimmed by 3 bases and the J gene end by 0 bases; junction bases not matched to a gene: 2. The CDR3 has 15 amino acids. Germline V gene lookup returns CDR1 LNHDA and CDR2 SQIVND (reference sequence). CDR3 residues: CASSITGVAKNIQYF. CDR3 bases: TGTGCCAGTAGTATTACAGGGGTAGCCAAAAACATTCAGTACTTC.

The rearrangement joins TRBV27 to TRBJ1-1; D possibly corresponds to TRBD1 (6 bases). The CDR3 has 14 residues. V shed 4 bases and J shed 2 bases, with 11 bases lying between them. Germline lookup yields CDR1 MNHEY and CDR2 SMNVEV (reference sequence). Here the CDR3 reads CASSWRGDNTEAFF. The DNA of the CDR3 is TGTGCCAGCAGTTGGAGGGGGGACAACACTGAAGCTTTCTTT.

The gene calls are TRBV18 and TRBJ2-3; D may be TRBD1 or TRBD2 (5 bases each). There are 13 residues in the CDR3. Deletions cut 4 bases from V and 4 bases from J, with 9 bases between. Germline loops: CDR1 KGHSH, CDR2 LQKENI. The CDR3 coding sequence is TGTGCCAGCTCACTTGGGGGAGCAGATACGCAGTATTTT. It translates to CASSLGGADTQYF.

This clone was picked up a small number of times. The same CDR3 is also encoded by other DNA sequences in this sample. This chain joins TRBV29-1 and TRBJ2-6; the D gene is possibly TRBD2 (5 bases). The CDR3 has 13 residues. Germline CDR1 SQVTM, CDR2 ANQGSEA. V dropped 3 bases and J dropped 2 bases, with 5 bases sitting between them. CDR3 DNA: TGCAGCGTTGAGGGAGCTGGGGCCAACGTCCTGACTTTC. Amino acid sequence: CSVEGAGANVLTF.

This clone was observed once. The chain links TRBV27 to TRBJ1-5, with TRBD1 matching 10 bases. Germline V gene sequence: CDR1 MNHEY, CDR2 SMNVEV (reference sequence). There are 16 residues in the CDR3. The V and J ends lost 5 bases and 2 bases, in that order; junction bases with no gene match: 6. For the CDR3, the DNA is TGTGCCAGCAGTCGACAGGGGGCCTTGGGCAATCAGCCCCAGCATTTT. Protein product: CASSRQGALGNQPQHF.

J is TRBJ2-2 and V is TRBV7-8; no clear D gene. V was clipped by 5 bases and J by 3 bases, with 7 bases between them. The CDR3 length is 13 residues. Germline CDR1 is SGHVS and CDR2 is FQNEAQ. This chain's CDR3 is CASSDSHTGELFF. The CDR3 coding sequence is TGTGCCAGCAGCGATAGTCACACCGGGGAGCTGTTTTTT.

The V and J genes are TRBV18 and TRBJ2-7, with 11 bases fitting TRBD2. The CDR3 covers 18 residues. J was trimmed by 2 bases and V by 1 base; bases with no gene match: 10. Per germline, CDR1 KGHSH and CDR2 LQKENI. CDR3 nucleotides: TGTGCCAGCTCACCACGTCAAGGGACTAGCGGAACCACCTACGAGCAGTACTTC. Translating it yields CASSPRQGTSGTTYEQYF.

V usage is TRBV18 and J usage is TRBJ1-5; the D gene is possibly TRBD1 (5 bases). The CDR3 is made up of 15 amino acids. Germline values: CDR1 KGHSH, CDR2 LQKENI. Trimming pared 1 base from V and 4 bases from J, leaving 11 bases between. The CDR3 reads CASSPRGTLNQPQHF. DNA of the CDR3: TGTGCCAGCTCACCACGGGGCACTTTAAATCAGCCCCAGCATTTT.

The chain combines TRBV30 with TRBJ1-5; D unresolved. The CDR3 is 14 residues long. Per germline, CDR1 GTSNPN and CDR2 SVGIG (reference sequence). V was shortened by 1 base and J by 7 bases, with 14 bases between the two germline ends. The CDR3 loop reads CAWSAGSLGQPQHF. The CDR3 DNA is TGTGCCTGGAGTGCAGGAAGTTTGGGCCAGCCCCAGCATTTT.

The gene calls are TRBV2 and TRBJ2-2; possible D gene TRBD2, 5 bases. This CDR3 region has 14 residues. Trimming shortened V by 4 bases and J by 5 bases, and 11 bases separated the two germline ends. Germline V gene data show CDR1 as SNHLY and CDR2 as FYNNEI. The CDR3 nucleotides read TGTGCCAGCAGTGGAGAGGGCGGAACCGGGGAGCTGTTTTTT. Encoded protein: CASSGEGGTGELFF.

Comment on this clone: The CDR3 does not close with the conserved phenylalanine or tryptophan, likely indicating a read error. This sequence joins TRBV30 and TRBJ1-6, with D hard to call. Trimming pared 0 bases from V and 10 bases from J, leaving 16 bases between. Germline values: CDR1 GTSNPN, CDR2 SVGIG (reference sequence). The length of the CDR3 is 15 residues. Here the CDR3 reads CAWSVNIYDSSPLHS. Here the CDR3 DNA reads TGTGCCTGGAGTGTTAATATATACGATAGCTCACCCCTCCACTCT.

This clone has just a few counts. This chain uses TRBV12-5 with TRBJ1-1; no firm D call. Germline CDR1 is LGHNT and CDR2 is FRNRAP. Trimming pared 7 bases from V and 5 bases from J, leaving 17 bases between. The CDR3 has 14 amino acids. The CDR3 reads CASASPSPGTEAFF. In nucleotides, the CDR3 is TGTGCTAGTGCCAGTCCTTCACCGGGAACTGAAGCTTTCTTT.

Comments on this clone: Other DNA sequences within the sample encode an identical CDR3. V gene TRBV10-3 combines with J gene TRBJ2-3; the match to TRBD2 covers 8 bases. The CDR3 runs to 14 residues. Germline V gene lookup returns CDR1 ENHRY and CDR2 SYGVKD. Losses at the gene ends were 3 bases for V and 5 bases for J; bases not matched to a gene: 4. The CDR3 bases are TGTGCCATCAGTGAACGGGAGGGTGGAGATACGCAGTATTTT. Translating it yields CAISEREGGDTQYF.

With regard to this clone: This is likely an artifact of a read error, given a far larger clone one base away. In the same sample, other DNA sequences code for this CDR3. The genes are TRBV19 and TRBJ1-5; D is possibly TRBD1 (6 bases). In germline, CDR1 is LNHDA, CDR2 SQIVND (reference sequence). This CDR3 comprises 14 residues. CDR3 in DNA: TGTGCCAGCAGTATGGGGGACAACTATCAGCCCCAGCATTTT. Amino acids: CASSMGDNYQPQHF.

The chain has TRBV4-2 and TRBJ2-3; 9 nucleotides agree with TRBD2. The CDR3 sequence is 17 residues long. Germline CDR1 is LGHNA and CDR2 is YNFKEQ. Losses at the gene ends were 0 bases for V and 7 bases for J; bases not matched to a gene: 11. The CDR3 sequence: CASSQEEGREGLYTQYF. The CDR3 nucleotides are TGTGCCAGCAGCCAAGAGGAGGGGCGGGAGGGCCTGTATACGCAGTATTTT.

V is TRBV4-2 and J is TRBJ1-2, with D hard to call. Germline V CDR1 and CDR2: LGHNA, YNFKEQ. The CDR3 is 13 amino acids. V lost 0 bases, J lost 5 bases, and 7 bases lay in between. CDR3 loop: CASSQDLGYGYTF. In DNA form, the CDR3 reads TGTGCCAGCAGCCAAGATTTAGGGTATGGCTACACCTTC.

This clone was counted only a few times. The chain is built from TRBV7-3 and TRBJ2-7; D is unresolved. Germline V CDR1 and CDR2: SGHTA, FQGTGA. This CDR3 is 13 amino acids long. Trimming removed 1 base from V and 3 bases from J, with 7 bases in between. The CDR3 sequence is CASSLSRSYEQYF. In DNA form, the CDR3 reads TGTGCCAGCAGCTTAAGCCGAAGCTACGAGCAGTACTTC.

In the case of this clone: A much larger clone differs by one base, so this may be a read error. The gene calls are TRBV28 and TRBJ1-6; D may be TRBD1 (6 bases). The CDR3 spans 16 residues. Germline V CDR1 and CDR2: MDHEN, SYDVKM. The CDR3 loop is CASNLSGATGNSPHHF. The CDR3, as DNA: TGTGCCAGCAACCTTTCGGGGGCAACGGGGAATTCACCCCACCACTTT.

V and J are TRBV10-3 and TRBJ1-1; D call uncertain. The CDR3 extends over 13 amino acids. The V end lost 7 bases, the J end lost 1 base, and 10 bases lay between the germline ends. CDR1 ENHRY and CDR2 SYGVKD come from the germline V gene. The CDR3 protein is CAINGQENTEAFF. The DNA for the CDR3 is TGTGCCATCAACGGGCAGGAGAACACTGAAGCTTTCTTT.

Details on this clone: A far larger clone is just one base off, so this is likely a read error. V is TRBV30 and J is TRBJ1-1; TRBD1 is a possible D gene (5 bases). CDR3 size: 19 residues. Germline V gene data show CDR1 as GTSNPN and CDR2 as SVGIG (reference sequence). Here the CDR3 reads CTWSVAPRTNGWGRTEAFF. The CDR3 DNA reads as TGTACCTGGAGTGTGGCCCCACGGACAAATGGATGGGGACGGACTGAAGCTTTCTTT. Together with reference TRBV30 and TRBJ1-1, the CDR3 gives the full variable domain: SQTIHQWPATLVQPVGSPLSLECTVEGTSNPNLYWYRQAAGRGLQLLFYSVGIGQISSEVPQNLSASRPQDRQFILSSKKLLLSDSGFYLCTWSVAPRTNGWGRTEAFFGQGTRLTVV.

About this clone: The identical CDR3 is also encoded by other nucleotide sequences in the sample. V gene TRBV27 combines with J gene TRBJ2-3, with 10 positions matching TRBD1. J lost 2 bases, V lost 6 bases, and 11 bases had no gene match. This CDR3 has 17 amino acids. The germline gives CDR1 MNHEY, CDR2 SMNVEV (reference sequence). The CDR3, as DNA: TGTGCCAGCAGCTCTATGGGGACAGGGGCGTTCACAGATACGCAGTATTTT. It specifies CASSSMGTGAFTDTQYF.